This T cell receptor beta chain was recorded in a study of Graves' ophthalmopathy and Graves' hyperthyroidism (dated by TCRdb to between 2017 and 2018). At the level of the whole study: Hyperthyroidism was defined as stable when no progression to ophthalmopathy occurred within 18 months of follow-up. The study used TCR beta repertoire signatures to distinguish Graves' ophthalmopathy from Graves' hyperthyroidism and to predict progression to ophthalmopathy. In total, 135 blood samples were TCR-sequenced: 43 ophthalmopathy, approximately 80 hyperthyroidism and some 17 hyperthyroidism-to-ophthalmopathy patients. To explore V-J signatures that separate ophthalmopathy from hyperthyroidism, a discovery set of more than 95 patients was enrolled, consisting of 40 to 45 with ophthalmopathy and around 57 with stable hyperthyroidism. An independent validation cohort was composed of roughly 18 hyperthyroidism patients and some 16 patients who later progressed from hyperthyroidism to ophthalmopathy. In five or six hyperthyroidism patients, T-cell repertoires of thyroid tissue and blood were compared. Following sampling, methimazole starting at 30 mg daily was administered to hyperthyroidism patients, and high-dose intravenous methylprednisolone was administered to ophthalmopathy patients. Points the paper makes about the study in general: Sample size was not statistically predetermined, and group allocation was not concealed from the investigators. Ophthalmopathy was separated from stable hyperthyroidism by the 13-signature model with more than 85% sensitivity and 81% to 84% specificity in cross-validation and with 80%/75% in the test set. In validation, the model predicted ophthalmopathy progression with about 71% sensitivity and roughly 72% specificity; roughly 12 predicted patients were CT-confirmed with GO in a median of around 6 months. Most expanded thyroid clonotypes with frequency above 0.001 were also detected in blood, suggesting blood repertoires may reflect the thyroid immune response.

V drops 3 bases and J drops 2 bases, leaving 20 bases in between. Inclusive of the bounding cysteine and phenylalanine, the CDR3 is 18 residues long. The entry retains the CDR3 DNA only, 54 bases that are in frame from base 1. The germline V gene (reference sequence) specifies SEHNR as CDR1 and FQNEAQ as CDR2. About this clonotype: Its specific antigen is unknown. No base-level quality is on record; no much larger clone is a single base apart.

For repertoire sequencing, the TCR beta CDR3 regions were amplified from RNA transcripts. HTBI primers and the Qiagen OneStep RT-PCR kit were used in a first-round RT-PCR, which was followed by a second-round multiplex PCR, size selection and purification. The libraries underwent paired-end sequencing with 100 bp reads on an Illumina HiSeq2000. The source study handled its data this way. SOAPnuke was used to process the reads, throwing out any read that had adapters, had uncalled bases, had a mean Phred below 15, or lacked an exact constant-primer or identifier match. COPE v1.2.5 was used to merge high-quality paired reads. Unique nucleotide sequences were defined as clonotypes and aligned to IMGT TRB V, D and J references using MiTCR v1.1. The analysis was limited to V-J combinations with a frequency above 0.0001, which together covered approximately 99% of the repertoires. For each V-J combination, a TCR clonal expansion and chaos score was defined as F50 clonal expansion divided by the chaos observed in the TCRdist matrix. Features were reduced by Welch's t-statistics and random forest to approximately 13 V-J combinations, which fed a naive Bayes classifier. Thyroid-blood repertoire similarity was quantified with the Morisita-Horn index. TCRdb ran its own pipeline on the public reads, namely fastp trimming at Q25 and MiXCR clone calling, and kept in-frame beta chains. A single entry per CDR3 protein holds the most common genes and DNA from its merged rows. Here the V and J calls rest on TCRdb's processing, not on the authors' analysis. The sample includes about 500,000 distinct CDR3 sequences, with 39% observed a single time. Approximately 4.1% of the sample lies in the top ten.

Hyperthyroidism patients were newly diagnosed, were aged 18 to 65 years, and had a disease duration under 2 months. Patients were excluded if they had other autoimmune diseases, uncontrolled infections, pregnancy or lactation. Clinical symptoms, serum thyroxine, TRAb, thyroid ultrasound and orbital computed tomography were used for diagnosis. Trizol reagent was used to extract the total RNA, and its quality was then checked on an Agilent 2100 Bioanalyzer. Sequencing input: peripheral blood or thyroid tissue (not recorded which). This sequence originates from an adult man with Graves' hyperthyroidism. This sequence uses TRBV7-9 and TRBJ1-5; the D gene identity is not certain. The CDR3 protein is CASSLIGRGGLGNQPQHF. In nucleotide form, the sequence is TGTGCCAGCAGCTTGATTGGCCGGGGAGGGCTCGGCAATCAGCCCCAGCATTTT.